These T cell receptor beta chains were read from a single sample in a study of shared T cell receptors in the human thymus. Some clones are missing from TCRdb's copy, which holds only in-frame ones; the method was immunoSEQ multiplex PCR. The sample has about 500,000 clones; approximately 78% are singletons. This sample was also put to use in a study of human thymus T cells.

The sample consisted of thymocytes. The receptor source for this set is a boy less than two years old with a congenital heart defect. Both conserved end residues are part of each CDR3. Each record gives: V gene, J gene, CDR3 protein.

TRBV27	TRBJ2-7	CASSLRTSATYEQYF
TRBV28	TRBJ2-1	CASSPRLSYNEQFF
TRBV6-1	TRBJ2-2	CASPGTGHAGELFF
TRBV4-3	TRBJ1-2	CASSQGALGYGYTF
TRBV11-2	TRBJ2-3	CASSFLWTSGHCPDTQYF
TRBV4-3	TRBJ2-7	CASSQATTVPDEQYF
TRBV27	TRBJ2-1	CASSSSREFYNEQFF
TRBV5-6	TRBJ2-5	CASSQTRTSGRAGETQYF
TRBV29-1	TRBJ2-2	CSVAGSTGELFF
TRBV4-2	TRBJ2-2	CASSQTPPGAGVSGELFF
TRBV11-3	TRBJ1-5	CASSWVGGDSNQPQHF
TRBV4-3	TRBJ2-3	CASSPRGSGSGKTDTQYF
TRBV6-5	TRBJ2-7	CASRKGGYEQYF
TRBV29-1	TRBJ1-4	CSVGRSGQGASEKLFF
TRBV30	TRBJ2-3	CAWSETGEMADTQYF
TRBV4-3	TRBJ2-3	CASSQKRIGVSGNTDTQYF
TRBV4-1	TRBJ2-2	CASSPTKTKVAAANTGELFF
TRBV27	TRBJ2-7	CASSSRGLYEQYF
TRBV5-4	TRBJ2-3	CASSLVGRGLENTQYF
TRBV4-1	TRBJ1-1	CASSQDEGVAFF
TRBV27	TRBJ2-7	CASSVTGTGVSYEQYF
TRBV2	TRBJ2-5	CASSARGPETQYF
TRBV11-3	TRBJ2-1	CASSPPAGGDDEQFF
TRBV6-5	TRBJ2-7	CASSRRGDSYEQYF
TRBV6-5	TRBJ2-5	CASSRTSGRKTQYF
TRBV28	TRBJ1-5	CASSTGTGGVQPQHF
TRBV29-1	TRBJ1-2	CSAGGQGRYGYTF
TRBV4-1	TRBJ2-3	CASSHLDTQYF
TRBV25-1	TRBJ1-2	CASRGGDLDYGYTF
TRBV6-5	TRBJ2-7	CASSHPGQGAGEQYF
TRBV6-6	TRBJ2-7	CASSYSGSGRVEQYF
TRBV4-1	TRBJ2-5	CASSPEGQGQETQYF
TRBV7-8	TRBJ2-7	CASSFGQEQYF
TRBV11-3	TRBJ1-1	CASSLDQGTGDTEAFF
TRBV6-5	TRBJ2-1	CASSYLPGACNEQFF
TRBV11-3	TRBJ2-7	CASSLGDTPSYEQYF
TRBV14	TRBJ2-1	CASSQQPGLAGFNEQFF
TRBV2	TRBJ2-7	CASIPRGESYEQYF
TRBV29-1	TRBJ1-1	CSVSGRGDTEAFF
TRBV4-1	NA	CASSPTTSSIYEQYF
TRBV12-5	TRBJ2-7	CASGLSGRPSYEQYF
TRBV28	TRBJ2-7	CASSRDFGNEQYF
TRBV2	TRBJ2-7	CASSGLAGGRDEQYF
TRBV6-4	TRBJ2-3	CASSPFPSVPHTQYF
TRBV11-2	TRBJ2-7	CASSLTRGGGAITYEQYF
TRBV28	TRBJ2-7	CASSLSSGGRYEQYF
TRBV5-1	TRBJ2-7	CASSWGTGAFNEQYF
TRBV28	TRBJ2-7	CASREGLSNYEQYF
TRBV5-6	TRBJ2-3	CASSLQRRERADTQYF
TRBV28	TRBJ2-7	CASHIGGRLRYEQYF
TRBV5-1	NA	CASGQSSSYEQYF
TRBV27	TRBJ2-1	CASSFGREGGSYNEQFF
TRBV14	TRBJ2-7	CASSLPGTSGHKEQYF